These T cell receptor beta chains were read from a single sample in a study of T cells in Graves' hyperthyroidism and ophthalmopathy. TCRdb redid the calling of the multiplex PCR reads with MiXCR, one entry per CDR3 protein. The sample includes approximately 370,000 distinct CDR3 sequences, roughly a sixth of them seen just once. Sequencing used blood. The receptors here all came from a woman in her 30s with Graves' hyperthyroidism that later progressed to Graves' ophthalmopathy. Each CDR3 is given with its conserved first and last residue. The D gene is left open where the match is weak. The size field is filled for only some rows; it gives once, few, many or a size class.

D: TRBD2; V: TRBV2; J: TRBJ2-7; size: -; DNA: TGTGCCAGCAGTGGAACCCTAGCGGGTAGCTACGAGCAGTACTTC; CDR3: CASSGTLAGSYEQYF
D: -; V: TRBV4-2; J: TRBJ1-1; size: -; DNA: TGTGCCAGCAGCCAAGACTCATCTAGGGGGACTGAAGCTTTCTTT; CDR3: CASSQDSSRGTEAFF
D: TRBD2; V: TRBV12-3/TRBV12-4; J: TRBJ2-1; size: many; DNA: TGTGCCAGCAGACCGGGACTAGCGGGGTGGAATGAGCAGTTCTTC; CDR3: CASRPGLAGWNEQFF
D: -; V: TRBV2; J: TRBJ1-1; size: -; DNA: TGTGCCAGCAGTGAGGACAGTTACGGTGAAGCTTTCTTT; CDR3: CASSEDSYGEAFF
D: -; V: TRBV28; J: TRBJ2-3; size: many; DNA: TGTGCCAGCAGTTTACCAGATACGCAGTATTTT; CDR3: CASSLPDTQYF
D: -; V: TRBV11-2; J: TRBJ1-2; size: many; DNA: TGTGCCAGCAGCTTAGCCCCAGGGAACTATGGCTACACCTTC; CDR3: CASSLAPGNYGYTF
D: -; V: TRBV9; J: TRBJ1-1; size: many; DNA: TGTGCCAGCAGCCAGGACAGCAAGATGAACACTGAAGCTTTCTTT; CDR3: CASSQDSKMNTEAFF
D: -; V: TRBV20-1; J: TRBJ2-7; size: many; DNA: TGCAGTGCTAGAGAGACATACGAGCAGTACTTC; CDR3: CSARETYEQYF
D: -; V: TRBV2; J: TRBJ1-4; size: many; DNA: TGTGCCAGCAGCAAATCACAGGAGACTAATGAAAAACTGTTTTTT; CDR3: CASSKSQETNEKLFF
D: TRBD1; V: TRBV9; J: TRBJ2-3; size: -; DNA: TGTGCCAGCAGCGTAGACAGGGGGGAGGCAGATACGCAGTATTTT; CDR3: CASSVDRGEADTQYF
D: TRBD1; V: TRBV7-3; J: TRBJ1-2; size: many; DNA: TGTGCCAGCAGCCGACGGGACAGGGTCGATGGCTACACCTTC; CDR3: CASSRRDRVDGYTF
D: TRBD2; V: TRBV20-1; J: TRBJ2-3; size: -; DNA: TGCAGTGCTAGTTCTGCGGGGGGTTATACGCAGTATTTT; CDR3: CSASSAGGYTQYF
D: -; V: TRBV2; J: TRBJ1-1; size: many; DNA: TGTGCCAGCAGTGAGGGACGCAACACTGAAGCTTTCTTT; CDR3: CASSEGRNTEAFF
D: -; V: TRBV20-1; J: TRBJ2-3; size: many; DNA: TGCAGTGCACCGGTCCACCCAAACCCAGATACGCAGTATTTT; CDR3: CSAPVHPNPDTQYF
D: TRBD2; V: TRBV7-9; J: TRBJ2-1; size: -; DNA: TGTGCCAGCAGCGTTAGCGGGACCTACAATGAGCAGTTCTTC; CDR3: CASSVSGTYNEQFF
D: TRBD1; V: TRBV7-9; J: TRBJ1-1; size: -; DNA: TGTGCCAGCAGGTTCCTCCCGACAGGGTACACTGAAGCTTTCTTT; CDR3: CASRFLPTGYTEAFF
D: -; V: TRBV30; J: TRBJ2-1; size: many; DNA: TGTGCCTGGAGCCACGATTGGGGCCCAAGTGAGCAGTTCTTC; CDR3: CAWSHDWGPSEQFF
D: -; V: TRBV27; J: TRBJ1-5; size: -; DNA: TGTGCCAGCAGTTCCAAGCTCTACCCACAGAGGCCCCAGCATTTT; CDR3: CASSSKLYPQRPQHF
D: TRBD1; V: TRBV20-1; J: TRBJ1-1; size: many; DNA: TGCAGTGCCCGGACAGGCGGGAACACTGAAGCTTTCTTT; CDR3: CSARTGGNTEAFF
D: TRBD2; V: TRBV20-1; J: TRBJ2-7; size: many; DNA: TGCAGTGCTAGAGATTACAAGGGGACTAGCGGGAGCTACGAGCAGTACTTC; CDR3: CSARDYKGTSGSYEQYF
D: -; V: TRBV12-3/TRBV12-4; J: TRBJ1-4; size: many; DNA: TGTGCCAGCAGTCGCGCCGACAGCCTATTTGCAACTAATGAAAAACTGTTTTTT; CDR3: CASSRADSLFATNEKLFF
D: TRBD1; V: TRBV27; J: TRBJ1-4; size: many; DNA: TGTGCCAGCACCCCAAAGGGCAGGGGGACTGCAACTAATGAAAAACTGTTTTTT; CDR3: CASTPKGRGTATNEKLFF
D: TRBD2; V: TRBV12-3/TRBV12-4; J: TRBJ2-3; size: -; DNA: TGTGCCAGCAGTTCCCCCCCGGGACTAGCGGGGGGTGGTACAGATACGCAGTATTTT; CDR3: CASSSPPGLAGGGTDTQYF
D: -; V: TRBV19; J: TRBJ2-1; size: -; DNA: TGTGCCAGTAGCCCAACTAGCAACAATGAGCAGTTCTTC; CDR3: CASSPTSNNEQFF
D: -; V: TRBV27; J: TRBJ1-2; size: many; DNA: TGTGCCAGCAGTTTTGGAGGTGTGGATGGCTACACCTTC; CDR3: CASSFGGVDGYTF
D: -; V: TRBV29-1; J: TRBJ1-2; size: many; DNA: TGCAGCGTTGAGGCGGCTAATGGCTACACCTTC; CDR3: CSVEAANGYTF
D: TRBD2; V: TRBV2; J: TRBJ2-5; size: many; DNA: TGTGCCAGCAGTCAGACTAGCGGGGGGCCACAGACCCAGTACTTC; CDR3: CASSQTSGGPQTQYF
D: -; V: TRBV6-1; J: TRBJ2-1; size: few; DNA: TGTGCCAGCAGCCCGGGCCGGACGCGTGAGCAGTTCTTC; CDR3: CASSPGRTREQFF
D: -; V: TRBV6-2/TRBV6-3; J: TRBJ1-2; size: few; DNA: TGTGCCAGCAGCCCCGCGGGGAACTATGGCTACACCTTC; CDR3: CASSPAGNYGYTF
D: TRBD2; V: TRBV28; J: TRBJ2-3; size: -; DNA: TGTGCCAGCAGTTTAGCAGGACTAGCGGGGGGGCAGCCGAGCACAGATACGCAGTATTTT; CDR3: CASSLAGLAGGQPSTDTQYF
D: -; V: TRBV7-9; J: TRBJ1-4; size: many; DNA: TGTGCCAGCAGCTGGGGAGGTGAAAAACTGTTTTTT; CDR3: CASSWGGEKLFF
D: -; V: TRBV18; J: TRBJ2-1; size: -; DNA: TGTGCCAGCTCACCACCGTCGAGGGTGGGGCGGGGATCCTACAATGAGCAGTTCTTC; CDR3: CASSPPSRVGRGSYNEQFF
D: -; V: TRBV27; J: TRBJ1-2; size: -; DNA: TGTGCCAGCAGTCCCGTGACGGGAGCTAACTATGGCTACACCTTC; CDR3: CASSPVTGANYGYTF
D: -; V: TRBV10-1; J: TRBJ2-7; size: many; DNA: TGCGCCAGCAGTGGCGGGCTAGCATCCTACGAGCAGTACTTC; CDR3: CASSGGLASYEQYF
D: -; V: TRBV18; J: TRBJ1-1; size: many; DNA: TGTGCCAGCTCACCATTCGGGAACACTGAAGCTTTCTTT; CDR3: CASSPFGNTEAFF
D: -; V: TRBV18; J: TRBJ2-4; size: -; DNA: TGTGCCAGCTCACCAACTTCGAGGGAAAACATTCAGTACTTC; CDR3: CASSPTSRENIQYF
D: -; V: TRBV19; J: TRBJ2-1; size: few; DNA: TGTGCCAGTAGTGTCTGGGGAAGTTCCTACAATGAGCAGTTCTTC; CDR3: CASSVWGSSYNEQFF
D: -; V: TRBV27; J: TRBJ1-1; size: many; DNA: TGTGCCAGCAGTGGGTCGGGGGGGGCGATGACTGAAGCTTTCTTT; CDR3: CASSGSGGAMTEAFF
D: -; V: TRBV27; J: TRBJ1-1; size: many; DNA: TGTGCCAGCCGCGACTTGAACACTGAAGCTTTCTTT; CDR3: CASRDLNTEAFF
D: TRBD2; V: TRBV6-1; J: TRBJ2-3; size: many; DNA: TGTGCCAGCAGTGAAGCCCTGACTAGCGGGAGACCCGCAGATACGCAGTATTTT; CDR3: CASSEALTSGRPADTQYF
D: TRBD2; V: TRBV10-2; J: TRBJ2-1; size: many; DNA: TGCGCCAGCAGTGAGCTAGCGGGGGGGCCGAATGAGCAGTTCTTC; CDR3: CASSELAGGPNEQFF
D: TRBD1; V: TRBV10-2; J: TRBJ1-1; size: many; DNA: TGCGCCAGCAGTGATCTCGGACAGGGATGGGGAGCTTTCTTT; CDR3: CASSDLGQGWGAFF
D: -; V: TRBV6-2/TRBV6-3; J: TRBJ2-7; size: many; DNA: TGTGCCAGCAAGGGGACGGAGGACCCTTACTACGAGCAGTACTTC; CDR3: CASKGTEDPYYEQYF
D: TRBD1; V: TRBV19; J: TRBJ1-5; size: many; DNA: TGTGCCAGTAGTCCAAGGACAGGGACAACAACAGGGGGTCAGCCCCAGCATTTT; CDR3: CASSPRTGTTTGGQPQHF
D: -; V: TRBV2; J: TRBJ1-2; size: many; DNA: TGTGCCAGCATCTTGGGGGGCTACACCTTC; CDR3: CASILGGYTF
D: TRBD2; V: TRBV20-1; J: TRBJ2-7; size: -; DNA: TGCAGTGGTAAGCGGGATTCCTACGAGCAGTACTTC; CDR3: CSGKRDSYEQYF
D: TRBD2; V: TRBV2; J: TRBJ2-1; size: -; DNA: TGTGCCAGCAGTGGGTCTAGCGGGAGCTACAATGAGCAGTTCTTC; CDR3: CASSGSSGSYNEQFF
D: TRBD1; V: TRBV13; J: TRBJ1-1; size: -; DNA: TGTGCCAGCAGCTCCACAGAATCTAGGACAGGCAACACTGAAGCTTTCTTT; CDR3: CASSSTESRTGNTEAFF
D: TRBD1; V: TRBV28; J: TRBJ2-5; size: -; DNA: TGTGCCAGCAGTGAAGCGACCGGGACAGGGTCAGGGACCCAGTACTTC; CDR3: CASSEATGTGSGTQYF
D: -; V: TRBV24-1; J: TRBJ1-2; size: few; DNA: TGTGCCACCAGTGATTCCGACGGGCCAGGCAACTATGGCTACACCTTC; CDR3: CATSDSDGPGNYGYTF
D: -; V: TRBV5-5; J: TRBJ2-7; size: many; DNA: TGTGCCAGCAGCGTAAACTCCGGGCTCCCCTCCGGCGAGCAGTACTTC; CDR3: CASSVNSGLPSGEQYF
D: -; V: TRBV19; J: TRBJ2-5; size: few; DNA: TGTGCCAGTAGTAGGTCCTACCAAGAGACCCAGTACTTC; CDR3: CASSRSYQETQYF